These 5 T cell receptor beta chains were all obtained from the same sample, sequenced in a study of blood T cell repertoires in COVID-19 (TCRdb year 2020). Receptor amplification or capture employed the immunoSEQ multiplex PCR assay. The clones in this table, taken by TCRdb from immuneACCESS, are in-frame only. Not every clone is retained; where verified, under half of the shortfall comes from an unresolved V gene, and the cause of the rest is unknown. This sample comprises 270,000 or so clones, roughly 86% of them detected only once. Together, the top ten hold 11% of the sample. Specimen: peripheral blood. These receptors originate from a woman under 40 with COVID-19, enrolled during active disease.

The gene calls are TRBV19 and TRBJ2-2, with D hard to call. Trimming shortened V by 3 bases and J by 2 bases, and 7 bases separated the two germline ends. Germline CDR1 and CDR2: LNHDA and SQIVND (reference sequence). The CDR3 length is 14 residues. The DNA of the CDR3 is TGTGCCAGTAGTATTGGCCGCAACACCGGGGAGCTGTTTTTT. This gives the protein CASSIGRNTGELFF.

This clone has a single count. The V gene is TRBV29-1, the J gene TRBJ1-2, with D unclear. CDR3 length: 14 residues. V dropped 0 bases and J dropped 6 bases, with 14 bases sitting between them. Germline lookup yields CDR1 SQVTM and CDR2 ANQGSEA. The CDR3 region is CSVEELEGSNGYTF. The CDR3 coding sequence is TGCAGCGTTGAAGAGCTTGAGGGTTCAAATGGCTACACCTTC.

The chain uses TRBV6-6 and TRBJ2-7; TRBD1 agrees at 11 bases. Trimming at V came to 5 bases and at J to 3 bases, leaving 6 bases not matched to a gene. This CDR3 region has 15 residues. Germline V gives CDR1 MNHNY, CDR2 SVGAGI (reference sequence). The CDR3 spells CASSAPGQGDYEQYF. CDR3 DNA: TGTGCCAGCAGTGCGCCGGGACAGGGGGACTACGAGCAGTACTTC.

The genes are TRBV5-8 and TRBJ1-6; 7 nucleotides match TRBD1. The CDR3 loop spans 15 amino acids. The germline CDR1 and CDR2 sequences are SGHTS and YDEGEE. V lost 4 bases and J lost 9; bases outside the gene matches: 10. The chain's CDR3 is CASSPLGDRLSPLHF. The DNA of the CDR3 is TGTGCCAGCAGCCCGCTTGGGGACAGACTTTCACCCCTCCACTTT.

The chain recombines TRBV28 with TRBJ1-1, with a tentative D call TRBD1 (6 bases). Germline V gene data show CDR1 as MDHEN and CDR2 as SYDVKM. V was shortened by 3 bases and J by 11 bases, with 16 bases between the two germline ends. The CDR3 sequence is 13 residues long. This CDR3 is CASSFLQGFWAFF. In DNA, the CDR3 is TGTGCCAGCAGTTTCCTACAGGGATTTTGGGCTTTCTTT.